These 27 T cell receptor beta chains were sequenced from one sample in a study of T cells in Graves' hyperthyroidism and ophthalmopathy. The investigators amplified TCR beta CDR3 regions from RNA transcripts. A first-round RT-PCR of the TCR CDR3 used the HTBI primer set. TCRdb processed the multiplex PCR reads anew with MiXCR; each CDR3 protein has one entry. Of a few hundred thousand distinct CDR3 sequences detected, 14% appear once; the ten largest clones hold less than 20%. The sample taken for sequencing was blood. These receptors were collected from a woman aged 18-30 years with Graves' hyperthyroidism.

This clonotype has at least ten counts. The V call is TRBV10-3, the J call TRBJ1-2; possible D gene TRBD1, 5 bases. V shed 11 bases and J shed 4 bases, with 20 bases lying between them. This CDR3 has 14 amino acids. Germline V CDR1 and CDR2: ENHRY, SYGVKD. The CDR3, as DNA: TGTGCCTGTCAGCCTGGGGGAGTCAGCTATGGCTACACCTTC. The encoded protein is CACQPGGVSYGYTF.

This clonotype appeared many times. V usage is TRBV4-2 and J usage is TRBJ1-5; D possibly corresponds to TRBD1 (6 bases). V lost 0 bases and J 4 bases, leaving 16 bases between the germline ends. CDR3 length equals 17 residues. The germline V gene encodes CDR1 LGHNA and CDR2 YNFKEQ. CDR3 region: CASSQDRIGTLNQPQHF. The CDR3 DNA is TGTGCCAGCAGCCAAGATCGTATTGGGACATTAAATCAGCCCCAGCATTTT.

This clonotype was counted a few times. The chain is built from TRBV5-1 and TRBJ2-5; 13 bases are a match to TRBD2. The germline V gene has CDR1 SGHRS and CDR2 YFSETQ. With 0 bases clipped from V and 0 bases from J, the junction kept 2 bases outside the gene matches. The CDR3 consists of 17 residues. DNA for the CDR3: TGCGCCAGCAGCTTGGAGGGACTAGCGGGGTACCAAGAGACCCAGTACTTC. This sequence encodes CASSLEGLAGYQETQYF.

The chain couples TRBV7-6 to TRBJ1-3; 7 positions agree with TRBD1. The V gene's germline CDR1 is SGHVS and CDR2 FNYEAQ. The CDR3 is made up of 14 amino acids. V was clipped by 10 bases and J by 8 bases; unmatched bases: 14. DNA for the CDR3: TGTGCCACCACACGACAGGGATCTCTGGACACCATATATTTT. It is translated as CATTRQGSLDTIYF.

The rearrangement uses TRBV12-3 or TRBV12-4 and TRBJ2-4, with 7 bases matching TRBD1. This CDR3 region has 15 residues. Trimming at V came to 5 bases and at J to 9 bases, leaving 13 bases not matched to a gene. CDR3 protein: CASSIGQAPSSIQYF. CDR3 DNA sequence: TGTGCCAGCAGTATAGGACAGGCCCCCTCGAGCATTCAGTACTTC.

Many counts were recorded for this clonotype. The chain uses TRBV20-1 and TRBJ2-7, with TRBD2 matching over 10 bases. Germline loops: CDR1 DFQATT, CDR2 SNEGSKA (reference sequence). The CDR3 is made up of 13 amino acids. Losses at the gene ends were 5 bases for V and 5 bases for J; bases not matched to a gene: 6. In nucleotides, the CDR3 is TGCAGTGCTCACGGACTAGCGGTCCACGAGCAGTACGTC. Translating it yields CSAHGLAVHEQYV.

Remarks on this clonotype: The germline gene is not matched at one end of the junction; a read error may be the cause. Here the CDR3 reads CAGSQELAGSYEQYF. The CDR3 DNA follows: TGTGCCGGCAGCCAAGAATTAGCGGGCTCCTACGAGCAGTACTTC. The genes are TRBV3-1 and TRBJ2-7; 7 bases line up with TRBD2. Germline V gene sequence: CDR1 LGHDT, CDR2 YNNKEL (reference sequence). This CDR3 is 15 amino acids long.

V is TRBV6-1 and J is TRBJ2-7; D uncertain. Germline values: CDR1 MNHNS, CDR2 SASEGT. V lost 4 bases and J 5 bases, leaving 9 bases between the germline ends. The CDR3 spans 12 residues. CDR3 sequence (DNA): TGTGCCAGCAGTGGAGAAGCTAACGAGCAGTACGTC. Translation gives CASSGEANEQYV.

This clonotype was seen ten or more times. The rearrangement links TRBV7-9 to TRBJ1-2, with 8 bases that match TRBD1. The CDR3 covers 15 residues. Germline trimming cut 6 bases from V and 4 bases from J; bases unmatched to any gene: 10. Germline V lookup: CDR1 SEHNR, CDR2 FQNEAQ (reference sequence). The CDR3 nucleotides read TGTGCCAGCAGGAACAGCTTAACAGGGGGCTATGGCTACACCTTC. As protein: CASRNSLTGGYGYTF.

V usage is TRBV3-1 and J usage is TRBJ2-3, with 7 bases identical to TRBD2. The CDR3 has 21 amino acids. Looked up from germline, CDR1 is LGHDT and CDR2 is YNNKEL (reference sequence). V lost 1 base, J lost 0 bases, and 19 bases stayed unmatched. The CDR3 loop reads CASSQGLSGTTFGSSTDTQYF. DNA for the CDR3: TGTGCCAGCAGCCAAGGGCTTTCCGGGACTACATTCGGGTCAAGCACAGATACGCAGTATTTT.

This clonotype showed up many times. The chain recombines TRBV19 with TRBJ1-2, with unresolved D. Germline V gene data show CDR1 as LNHDA and CDR2 as SQIVND (reference sequence). The CDR3 has 15 residues. V dropped 1 base and J dropped 4 bases, with 13 bases sitting between them. The CDR3 DNA reads as TGTGCCAGTAGTATAGGCTACAGCACTGCCTATGGCTACACCTTC. Protein product: CASSIGYSTAYGYTF.

This clonotype was counted at least ten times. This rearrangement joins TRBV6-1 to TRBJ2-5; D uncertain. This CDR3 is built from 13 residues. Germline V gene lookup returns CDR1 MNHNS and CDR2 SASEGT. V lost 6 bases and J 5 bases, leaving 13 bases between the germline ends. As DNA, the CDR3 is TGTGCCAGCAGCCGGGCATCGGCGGAGACCCAGTACTTC. It yields the protein CASSRASAETQYF.

This clonotype was found many times. V gene TRBV12-5 combines with J gene TRBJ1-1; 9 bases line up with TRBD1. CDR3 length: 17 residues. The V gene's germline CDR1 is LGHNT and CDR2 FRNRAP. Losses at the gene ends were 3 bases for V and 4 bases for J; bases not matched to a gene: 12. The CDR3 sequence: CASGLIRDREGGTEAFF. In DNA form, the CDR3 reads TGTGCTAGTGGTTTAATCCGGGACAGGGAGGGAGGCACTGAAGCTTTCTTT.

Notes on this clonotype: The final CDR3 position lacks the conserved phenylalanine or tryptophan, pointing to a likely read error. V usage is TRBV7-9 and J usage is TRBJ1-1; no clear D gene. In germline, CDR1 is SEHNR, CDR2 FQNEAQ (reference sequence). Trimming took 3 bases from V and 5 from J, leaving 4 bases between them. This CDR3 spans 11 amino acids. Here the CDR3 reads CASSLSTEAFL. In nucleotides, the CDR3 is TGTGCCAGCAGCTTGTCGACTGAAGCTTTCCTT.

For the CDR3, the DNA is TGTGCCTGGGGGCCGGCTCCAGGCAAAAACTATGGCTACACCTTC. Its translation is CAWGPAPGKNYGYTF. The V call is TRBV30, the J call TRBJ1-2; D is ambiguous. The CDR3 is made up of 15 amino acids. Germline CDR1 reads GTSNPN; CDR2 reads SVGIG (reference sequence). V was trimmed by 5 bases and J by 2 bases, leaving 18 bases between them.

A remark on this clonotype: This may come from a read error, since a much larger clone is one base off. The chain uses TRBV30 and TRBJ2-3; 8 bases fit TRBD2. The V and J ends lost 5 bases and 5 bases, in that order; junction bases with no gene match: 3. CDR1 and CDR2 (germline): GTSNPN, SVGIG (reference sequence). The CDR3 is 12 residues long. Here the CDR3 DNA reads TGTGCCTGGGGGCTAGCGGGAGATACGCAGTATTTT. Its protein is CAWGLAGDTQYF.

In this sample, this clonotype turned up many times. This sequence joins TRBV5-1 and TRBJ1-1; D ambiguous. CDR1 and CDR2 (germline): SGHRS, YFSETQ. V was clipped by 3 bases and J by 0 bases, with 6 bases between them. CDR3 length: 13 amino acids. The CDR3 DNA reads as TGCGCCAGCAGCTCCCTAATGAACACTGAAGCTTTCTTT. Translating gives CASSSLMNTEAFF.

Ten or more counts support this clonotype. This chain links TRBV29-1 with TRBJ2-7; D is uncertain. Germline CDR1 is SQVTM and CDR2 is ANQGSEA. The CDR3 totals 13 residues. Trimming left V 4 bases short and J 0 bases short, with 10 bases between. CDR3: CSVGVPFSYEQYV. DNA for the CDR3: TGCAGCGTTGGAGTCCCCTTCTCCTACGAGCAGTACGTC.

This clonotype came up a few times. V gene TRBV4-1 combines with J gene TRBJ2-1; 13 bases align to TRBD2. The CDR3 totals 15 residues. Germline V gives CDR1 MGHRA, CDR2 YSYEKL. V trimming: 2 bases; J trimming: 9 bases; junction bases outside the gene matches: 4. The DNA for the CDR3 is TGCGCCAGCAGCCAACCGGGACTAGCGGGACTTGAGCAGTTCTTC. Its translation: CASSQPGLAGLEQFF.

The sample holds many counts of this clonotype. This rearrangement joins TRBV30 to TRBJ2-7, with TRBD1 matching over 7 bases. The V gene's germline CDR1 is GTSNPN and CDR2 SVGIG (reference sequence). The CDR3 covers 12 residues. The V segment lost 1 base and the J segment 5 bases; nucleotides outside the gene matches: 2. CDR3 nucleotide sequence: TGTGCCTGGAGTGATCAGGGGGACGAGCAGTACGTC. Amino acid sequence: CAWSDQGDEQYV.

The gene calls are TRBV20-1 and TRBJ2-3, with D perhaps matching TRBD1 (6 bases). Germline V gene lookup returns CDR1 DFQATT and CDR2 SNEGSKA (reference sequence). The V and J ends lost 0 bases and 2 bases respectively, with 15 bases between them. The CDR3 is 16 amino acids. CDR3 DNA: TGCAGTGCTAGAGATGCCCGACAGGCAACCACAGATACGCAGTATTTT. This codes for CSARDARQATTDTQYF.

The chain employs TRBV7-2 and TRBJ2-3; 14 bases line up with TRBD2. The CDR3 contains 20 residues. Germline lookup yields CDR1 SGHTA and CDR2 FQGNSA. The trim removed 3 bases at V and 1 base at J, leaving 12 bases unmatched. The chain's CDR3 is CASSFRVRLAGGPGTDTQYF. CDR3 sequence (DNA): TGTGCCAGCAGCTTTCGAGTTAGACTAGCGGGAGGGCCCGGCACAGATACGCAGTATTTT.

This clonotype was counted many times. The chain recombines TRBV12-3 or TRBV12-4 with TRBJ1-2; D not certain. The CDR3 runs to 14 residues. Between the trimmed V and J ends, which lost 8 bases and 0 bases, there was a span of 13 bases. The CDR3 sequence is CASVRSPTNYGYTF. The CDR3 coding sequence is TGTGCCAGCGTCCGGAGCCCTACTAACTATGGCTACACCTTC.

Many counts were recorded for this clonotype. The CDR3 DNA follows: TGTGCCATCAGCCCCGACGGGAGGCTAGCGGCCTCCTACGAGCAGTACGTC. Translating it yields CAISPDGRLAASYEQYV. The rearrangement links TRBV10-3 to TRBJ2-7; 7 bases are shared with TRBD2. V dropped 6 bases and J dropped 0; count of bases not matched to a gene: 14. The CDR3 is made up of 17 amino acids. Germline CDR1 reads ENHRY; CDR2 reads SYGVKD.

V usage is TRBV5-1 and J usage is TRBJ2-6, with TRBD1 matching over 9 bases. The junction had 17 bases not matched to a gene; V was cut back by 5 bases and J by 2 bases. The CDR3 is made up of 20 amino acids. Per the germline V gene, CDR1 is SGHRS and CDR2 is YFSETQ. CDR3 sequence reads: CASSWGGPGQGIAGANVLTF. The DNA for the CDR3 is TGCGCCAGCAGTTGGGGAGGCCCGGGACAGGGAATTGCTGGGGCCAACGTCCTGACTTTC.

As DNA, the CDR3 is TGTGCCAGCAGCTTTAACCCCCGAGGCACTGAAGCTTTCTTT. Amino acids: CASSFNPRGTEAFF. The chain has TRBV7-2 and TRBJ1-1; D unclear. CDR3 size: 14 residues. V was shortened by 3 bases and J by 4 bases, with 12 bases between the two germline ends. Germline V lookup: CDR1 SGHTA, CDR2 FQGNSA.

In its sample, this clonotype was seen many times. The V gene is TRBV12-3 or TRBV12-4, the J gene TRBJ1-5; weak D call: TRBD1 (5 bases). CDR3 length equals 13 residues. Trimming took 6 bases from V and 0 from J, leaving 6 bases between them. CDR3: CASRGHSNQPQHF. The CDR3 DNA sequence: TGTGCCAGCAGGGGGCATAGCAATCAGCCCCAGCATTTT.